This T cell receptor beta chain appears in the sequencing data of a study of blood T cell repertoires in COVID-19. Clones were sequenced by immunoSEQ multiplex PCR, and TCRdb holds only the in-frame ones, with some missing. In the table there are tens of thousands of clones, 65% to 85% of which are singletons. The CDR3 sequence is 13 residues long. V was shortened by 3 bases and J by 5 bases, with 8 bases between the two germline ends. CDR1 and CDR2 (germline): MRHNA, SNTAGT. Sequencing was carried out using peripheral blood. The chain carries TRBV6-4 and TRBJ1-5; D possibly corresponds to TRBD1 (5 bases). The sequence came from a human donor with active or convalescent COVID-19. The donor label of this sample is uncertain. CDR3 DNA sequence: TGTGCCAGCAGTGAACAGGCCGATCAGCCCCAGCATTTT. It is translated as CASSEQADQPQHF.